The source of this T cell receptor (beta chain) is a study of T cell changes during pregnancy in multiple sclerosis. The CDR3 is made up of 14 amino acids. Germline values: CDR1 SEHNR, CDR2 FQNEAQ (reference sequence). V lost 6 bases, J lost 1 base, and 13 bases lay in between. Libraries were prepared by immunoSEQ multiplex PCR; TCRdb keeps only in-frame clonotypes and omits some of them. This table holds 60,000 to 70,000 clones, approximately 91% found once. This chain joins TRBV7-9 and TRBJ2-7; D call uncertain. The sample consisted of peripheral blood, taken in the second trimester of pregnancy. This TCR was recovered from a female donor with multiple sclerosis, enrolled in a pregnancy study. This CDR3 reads CASSPLTESYEQYF. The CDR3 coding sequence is TGTGCCAGCAGTCCACTTACCGAGTCCTACGAGCAGTACTTC.